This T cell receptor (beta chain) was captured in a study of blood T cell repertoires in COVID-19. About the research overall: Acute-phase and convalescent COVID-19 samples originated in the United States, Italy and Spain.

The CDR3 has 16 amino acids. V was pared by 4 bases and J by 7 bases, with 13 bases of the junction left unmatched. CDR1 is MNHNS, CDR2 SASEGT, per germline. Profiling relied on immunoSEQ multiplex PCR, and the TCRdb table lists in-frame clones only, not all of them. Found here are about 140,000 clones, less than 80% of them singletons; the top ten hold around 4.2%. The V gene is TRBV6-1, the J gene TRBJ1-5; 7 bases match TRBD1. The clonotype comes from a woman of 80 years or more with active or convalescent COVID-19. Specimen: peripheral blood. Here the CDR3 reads CASSVERTGVGQPQHF. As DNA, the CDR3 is TGTGCCAGCAGTGTCGAAAGAACAGGGGTTGGCCAGCCCCAGCATTTT.